The clone carrying this TCR beta chain was observed a handful of times. Antigen specificity is unknown. The sample is drawn from a study of identical twins. Study results and limitations: With monozygotic twins, out-of-frame TCR alpha sharing exceeded what models estimated.

All donors were healthy, and all were Caucasian. Germline V gene lookup returns CDR1 SGHRS and CDR2 YFSETQ. V dropped 5 bases and J dropped 3 bases, with 11 bases sitting between them. The CDR3 has 13 residues. TCRdb analysed the 5' RACE reads with MiXCR anew, one entry per CDR3 protein. The sample records roughly 750,000 distinct CDR3 sequences, around 21% being singletons. This sample was also put to use in a study of T cells expressing NK-cell markers. As that study records: NKG2C+ dominant clonotype frequencies in six or seven donors were roughly 1.0-8% of CD8+ T cells.

Material: PBMCs. The rearrangement uses TRBV5-1 and TRBJ1-1; D gene uncertain. This clonotype originated in a woman between 18 and 29 years old in good health. Written as DNA, the CDR3 is TGCGCCAGCAGATTTACAGAGGACACTGAAGCTTTCTTT. It encodes CASRFTEDTEAFF.